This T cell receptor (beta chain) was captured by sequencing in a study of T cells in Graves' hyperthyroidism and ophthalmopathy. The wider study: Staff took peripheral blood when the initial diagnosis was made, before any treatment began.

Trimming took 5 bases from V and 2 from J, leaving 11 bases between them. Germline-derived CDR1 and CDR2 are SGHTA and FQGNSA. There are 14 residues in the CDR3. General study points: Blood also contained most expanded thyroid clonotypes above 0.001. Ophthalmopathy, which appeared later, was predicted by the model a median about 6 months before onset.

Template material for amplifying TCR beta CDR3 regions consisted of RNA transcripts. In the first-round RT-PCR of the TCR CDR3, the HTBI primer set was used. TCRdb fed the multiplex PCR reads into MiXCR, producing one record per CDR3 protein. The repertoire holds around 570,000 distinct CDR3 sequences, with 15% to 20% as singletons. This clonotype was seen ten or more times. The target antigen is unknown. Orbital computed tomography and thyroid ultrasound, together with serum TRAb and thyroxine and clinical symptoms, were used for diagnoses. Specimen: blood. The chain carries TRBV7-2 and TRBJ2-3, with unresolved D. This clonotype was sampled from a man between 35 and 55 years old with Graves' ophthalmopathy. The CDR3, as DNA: TGTGCCAGCAGCCCGCGCCTTCACACAGATACGCAGTATTTT. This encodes CASSPRLHTDTQYF. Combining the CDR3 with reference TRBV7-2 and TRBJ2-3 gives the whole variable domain GAGVSQSPSNKVTEKGKDVELRCDPISGHTALYWYRQSLGQGLEFLIYFQGNSAPDKSGLPSDRFSAERTGGSVSTLTIQRTQQEDSAVYLCASSPRLHTDTQYFGPGTRLTVL.